A selection of T cell receptor beta chains follows, all from one sample in a study of T-cell reconstitution after alpha-beta-depleted transplantation in children. MiXCR, run by TCRdb on the PCR reads, gives a single entry per CDR3 protein. The sample shows some 500,000 distinct CDR3 sequences, roughly 18% of them seen only once. Sequenced material: PBMCs from the stem cell graft donor, taken from the stem cell graft. The source of these receptors is a human donor who donated a stem cell graft to a child with acute lymphoblastic leukemia. CDR3s include the opening cysteine and the closing phenylalanine or tryptophan. Each record gives: D gene, clone size, J gene, V gene, CDR3 protein, CDR3 DNA. A D gene is named only where the DNA matches it firmly. A row's size may be missing; if present it is once, few, many or a size class.

D: TRBD1
size: few
J: TRBJ2-2
V: TRBV2
CDR3: CASRFIPQGTGELFF
DNA: TGTGCCAGCAGGTTTATCCCACAGGGGACCGGGGAGCTGTTTTTT

D: TRBD1
size: few
J: TRBJ2-2
V: TRBV20-1
CDR3: CSARPNSGTGDTGELFF
DNA: TGCAGTGCTAGACCTAACTCCGGGACAGGGGATACCGGGGAGCTGTTTTTT

D: TRBD1
size: .
J: TRBJ1-2
V: TRBV5-1
CDR3: CASSIGQGREDGYTF
DNA: TGCGCCAGCAGCATCGGACAGGGTAGGGAGGATGGCTACACCTTC

D: .
size: few
J: TRBJ1-3
V: TRBV6-5
CDR3: CASSYGGPGNTIYF
DNA: TGTGCCAGCAGTTACGGGGGTCCCGGAAACACCATATATTTT

D: .
size: .
J: TRBJ2-1
V: TRBV29-1
CDR3: CSVEKWGEQFF
DNA: TGCAGCGTCGAAAAGTGGGGTGAGCAGTTCTTC

D: TRBD2
size: .
J: TRBJ2-7
V: TRBV27
CDR3: CASSDPGTSGSVEQYF
DNA: TGTGCCAGCAGTGACCCCGGGACTAGCGGGAGCGTCGAGCAGTACTTC

D: .
size: .
J: TRBJ1-1
V: TRBV7-9
CDR3: CASSLTGATLGPEAFF
DNA: TGTGCCAGCAGCTTGACGGGGGCCACCCTAGGTCCTGAAGCTTTCTTT

D: .
size: .
J: TRBJ2-3
V: TRBV5-4
CDR3: CASSFGGRVSTDTQYF
DNA: TGTGCCAGCAGCTTCGGTGGTAGAGTAAGCACAGATACGCAGTATTTT

D: .
size: once
J: TRBJ1-5
V: TRBV27
CDR3: CASSSGNQPQHF
DNA: TGTGCCAGCAGTTCAGGGAATCAGCCCCAGCATTTT

D: .
size: few
J: TRBJ2-1
V: TRBV12-3/TRBV12-4
CDR3: CASILNPGLTGSYNEQFF
DNA: TGTGCCAGCATCCTTAATCCGGGGTTGACCGGCTCCTACAATGAGCAGTTCTTC

D: TRBD2
size: few
J: TRBJ2-2
V: TRBV5-1
CDR3: CASSLLASGTYKINTGELFF
DNA: TGCGCCAGCAGCTTGCTGGCTAGCGGGACCTATAAAATAAACACCGGGGAGCTGTTTTTT

D: TRBD1
size: .
J: TRBJ1-5
V: TRBV7-9
CDR3: CASSPGQGASNQPQHF
DNA: TGTGCCAGCAGCCCGGGACAGGGGGCAAGCAATCAGCCCCAGCATTTT

D: .
size: few
J: TRBJ2-1
V: TRBV21-1
CDR3: CASSKAEREYGGSYNEQFF
DNA: TGTGCCAGCAGCAAAGCTGAGAGAGAGTACGGGGGCTCCTACAATGAGCAGTTCTTC

D: .
size: few
J: TRBJ2-1
V: TRBV20-1
CDR3: CSARPSPQNYYNEQFF
DNA: TGCAGTGCTAGACCTTCTCCGCAGAACTACTACAATGAGCAGTTCTTC

D: .
size: .
J: TRBJ2-4
V: TRBV4-1
CDR3: CASSQDKGAKNIQYF
DNA: TGCGCCAGCAGCCAAGATAAGGGGGCCAAAAACATTCAGTACTTC

D: .
size: few
J: TRBJ1-2
V: TRBV5-1
CDR3: CASSLGTVRGGNYGYTF
DNA: TGCGCCAGCAGCTTGGGGACAGTTCGGGGAGGTAACTATGGCTACACCTTC

D: .
size: few
J: TRBJ2-3
V: TRBV7-6
CDR3: CASSLSLNTQYF
DNA: TGTGCCAGCAGCTTATCATTGAATACGCAGTATTTT

D: TRBD1
size: few
J: TRBJ1-1
V: TRBV5-1
CDR3: CASSLATGGAYTEAFF
DNA: TGCGCCAGCAGCTTGGCGACAGGGGGCGCGTACACTGAAGCTTTCTTT

D: TRBD2
size: .
J: TRBJ2-1
V: TRBV12-5
CDR3: CASGLVFAPSGSSYNEQFF
DNA: TGTGCTAGTGGTTTGGTATTCGCCCCTAGCGGGAGCTCCTACAATGAGCAGTTCTTC

D: .
size: .
J: TRBJ2-2
V: TRBV5-1
CDR3: CASSLGPREGGELFF
DNA: TGCGCCAGCAGCTTGGGACCGAGAGAGGGCGGGGAGCTGTTTTTT

D: TRBD2
size: .
J: TRBJ2-1
V: TRBV7-2
CDR3: CASSLMREIDEQFF
DNA: TGTGCCAGCAGCTTAATGCGGGAGATCGATGAGCAGTTCTTC

D: .
size: few
J: TRBJ2-3
V: TRBV9
CDR3: CASSEGFSSGTDTQYF
DNA: TGTGCCAGCTCCGAGGGCTTTAGCAGCGGCACAGATACGCAGTATTTT

D: .
size: .
J: TRBJ1-6
V: TRBV7-9
CDR3: CASTMKWDSPLHF
DNA: TGTGCCAGCACCATGAAATGGGATTCACCCCTCCACTTT

D: TRBD1
size: few
J: TRBJ2-3
V: TRBV5-6
CDR3: CASSWTGGEETDTQYF
DNA: TGTGCCAGCAGCTGGACAGGGGGCGAAGAGACAGATACGCAGTATTTT

D: .
size: few
J: TRBJ2-1
V: TRBV12-3/TRBV12-4
CDR3: CASSGQFLGPIYNEQFF
DNA: TGTGCCAGCAGTGGACAGTTCCTTGGGCCTATCTACAATGAGCAGTTCTTC

D: .
size: few
J: TRBJ2-5
V: TRBV12-3/TRBV12-4
CDR3: CASQGLAPSKTQYF
DNA: TGTGCCAGCCAGGGGCTAGCACCCTCCAAGACCCAGTACTTC

D: TRBD2
size: few
J: TRBJ2-1
V: TRBV9
CDR3: CASSTGTSGGNEQFF
DNA: TGTGCCAGCAGCACCGGGACTAGCGGGGGCAATGAGCAGTTCTTC

D: TRBD2
size: few
J: TRBJ2-1
V: TRBV5-1
CDR3: CASSPSRIGTSTNEQFF
DNA: TGCGCCAGCAGCCCGTCCCGAATAGGGACTAGTACCAATGAGCAGTTCTTC

D: TRBD1
size: few
J: TRBJ2-1
V: TRBV27
CDR3: CASSSRDSITMSREQFF
DNA: TGTGCCAGCAGTTCCCGGGACAGCATAACAATGAGCAGGGAGCAGTTCTTC